Detailed here is one TCR beta chain. The clone's antigen remains unknown. No per-base quality is available; no much larger clone lies one base away. Library construction relied on the immunoSEQ multiplex PCR assay. For the multiplex PCR, a mixture combining 60 forward primers for TCR Vbeta segments and 13 reverse primers for TCR Jbeta segments was used. The CDR3 region of rearranged TCR beta genes was amplified from genomic DNA with a multiplex PCR assay. The Illumina HiSeq System was used to sequence the amplified TCR beta libraries as 87-base-pair reads. The authors' analysis ran thus. A later analysis tallied about 77 million unique TCR beta chains across the 610 or so repertoires, and approximately 11 million of those chains were shared by two or more donors. Raw reads were error-corrected and collapsed into unique sequences by a nearest-neighbor algorithm in which closely related sequences were merged to remove PCR and sequencing errors. To assign V, D and J gene segments, CDR3 sequences were aligned to IMGT reference sequences. For a sequence to be retained, a match of at least six nucleotides to both a V gene segment and a J gene segment was required. Rearrangements were called productive when the CDR3 lacked stop codons and stayed in frame with V and J; all others were non-productive. CDR3 was defined according to IMGT convention as the region running from the second conserved V-encoded cysteine to the conserved J-encoded phenylalanine. In an earlier analysis of more than 550 of the donors, sequences lacking an unambiguous match to a single V gene segment were excluded. An earlier analysis of 500 to 700 of the donors classified V segments as functional when productive rearrangements were above 56.7% and as segregating when the standard deviation between donors was above 5%. A statistical classification framework was built to diagnose cytomegalovirus status from the catalog of TCR beta chain sequences. A later analysis assigned V and J genes by comparing TCR nucleotide sequences with IMGT/GENE-DB human TR gene sequences. Using the TCRdist pipeline, a later analysis assigned CDR3 sequences along with most-parsimonious VDJ recombination scenarios. In a later analysis, every TCR beta chain was defined by the combination of its CDR3 amino acid sequence and its V-gene family, and reads without a unique V-gene family were dropped. In a later analysis, some 600 highly shared, low-generation-probability nucleotide sequences were removed to address suspected cross-contamination and a sequencing artifact. In a later analysis, a clonal expansion index was calculated for each public chain from normalized within-repertoire ranks of inferred template counts. A later analysis computed generation probabilities with a VDJ recombination model fitted to out-of-frame rearrangements, and checked the results against IGoR. Hypergeometric tests were used in a later analysis to score TCR-TCR, TCR-HLA and TCR-CMV co-occurrence, with a repertoire-size bias correction applied to the TCR pairs. In a later analysis, false discovery rates were estimated by permuting HLA or CMV assignments 20 times. In a later analysis, co-occurring TCRs were grouped using DBSCAN, and TCRdist sequence similarity was added for clustering within HLA-allele-positive subsets. Repertoires with fewer than 30,000 or more than 120,000 public chains, plus five repertoires with anomalous nucleotide sharing, were excluded from co-occurrence clustering. TCRdb's version of the immuneACCESS table is confined to in-frame rearrangements and falls short of the full clone set. An unresolved V gene accounts for under half of the shortfall where checked; the remainder is of unknown origin. D and trimming were read from the DNA, whereas the V and J calls and clone size are those reported in that table. Present in this sample are tens of thousands of clones, around 75% of which were seen just once. Of the sample, roughly 25% is held by the ten largest clones.

V is pruned by 5 bases and J by 2 bases, leaving 3 bases of the junction without a gene match. Based on the germline V gene (reference sequence), the CDR1 and CDR2 sequences are MNHEY and SMNVEV. The CDR3 has 15 amino acids, counting the end cysteine and phenylalanine. Here the CDR3 DNA is all that survives: 45 bases in frame from base 1. The cohort consisted of 666 healthy bone marrow donors. Cohort members were all nominally healthy when sampled, although unrecorded immune exposures were likely present. The donor was CMV seropositive and belonged to the group of 250 to 300 seropositive cohort members. A peripheral blood sample was provided by each donor, and peripheral blood mononuclear cells were used for TCR beta sequencing. Genomic DNA was extracted from the blood cell samples with the Qiagen DNeasy Blood Extraction Kit. This entry belongs to a study of cytomegalovirus exposure and HLA in healthy donors (dated by TCRdb to 2016 to 2017). The study in broad terms: In an earlier analysis of roughly 590 of the donors, 250 to 300 Gb of sequence data and 95 million to 130 million unique TCR beta sequences from about 190 million T cells were reported. Among the roughly 400 genotyped donors, about 85% belonged to the genetic ancestry cluster associated with self-reported Caucasian donors. An earlier analysis of fewer than 700 of the donors applied high-throughput TCR beta sequencing to assess whether each TCR beta V gene segment acted as functional or pseudogenic. A later analysis re-examined previously published TCR beta repertoires from hundreds of donors and added high-resolution HLA genotyping to investigate patterns of TCR occurrence. The study aimed to test whether cataloging public T cell receptors could reveal signatures of past pathogen exposure. The later analysis used no new phenotypic data to find candidate immune exposures, relying instead on TCR beta sequences and their occurrence across donors. The study used immunosequencing to profile the T cell repertoires of approximately 650 subjects and linked those repertoires to cytomegalovirus serostatus. In a later genetic analysis, genome-wide SNP genotypes for about three fifths of the roughly 670 donors were used, and that subset was treated as a discovery cohort. A handful of DR-DQ haplotypes were handled as single units for association and clustering because linkage in the cohort was strong. HLA typing included class I and class II loci at four-digit resolution. Among around 400 genotyped donors of the cohort, an average of approximately 240,000 unique TCR beta nucleotide sequences was sequenced per donor, of which approximately 19% were non-productive. Donor age, sex, ethnicity and CMV serostatus were compiled together with the repertoire data. An early release that covered around 590 HLA-typed donors contained around 330 gigabases of sequencing data and about 84 million unique TCR sequences. In addition to the first cohort of about 650 subjects, a separate validation cohort of 120 different subjects was used. Typing coverage differed by locus: A, B, C, DRB1 and DQB1 were typed in roughly 620-640 donors, DQA1 in 500 to 550, DPA1 in around 580, and DPB1 in just under 490. All discovery cohort repertoires had been generated on a single sequencing platform. To predict cytomegalovirus infection status, the study brought together high-throughput TCR immunosequencing, statistical association of individual TCRs with disease status, and machine learning. General study outcomes and caveats: Presence/absence analyses assumed roughly uniform sequencing depth across donors, an assumption that may not hold. Some IMGT-functional V segments, including TRBV6-2 and TRBV6-3, could not be told apart with the 87-base-pair reads, so those segments were excluded. The sequencing pipeline was judged likely to have produced a cluster of highly shared sequence variants as a technical artifact. In both the original and validation cohorts, the classifier was reported to diagnose cytomegalovirus status with high specificity and sensitivity. HLA typing was unavailable for some donors at each locus, so association tests used only the typed subset. Linkage disequilibrium might explain the correlated functional status among segregating V segments, but an unknown experimental factor could not be excluded. A later analysis found that most CMV-associated TCR beta chains appeared HLA-restricted, with HLA associations seemingly driven largely by CMV exposure. A further reported finding was that TCR beta sequences accurately predicted the HLA-A and HLA-B alleles for most subjects in the first cohort. According to a later analysis, TCR association rates differed among HLA loci, with DRB1 alleles showing the most associated TCRs and HLA-C alleles showing the fewest. Compared with the roughly 670-donor mean, donors in an Asian-associated ancestry cluster had fewer N-insertions in productive TCRs, according to a later genetic analysis. Several of the top co-occurrence clusters appeared to be linked to parvovirus B19, influenza, CMV and Epstein-Barr virus, according to a later analysis. Assigning TCR associations to individual alleles was difficult when HLA alleles, especially DR and DQ, strongly co-occurred. The cohort was sequenced for TCR beta chains only, and without alpha or paired-chain data the features that could be detected were limited. The earlier analysis of nearly 600 of the donors excluded roughly 17 rarely observed V segments, including chromosome 9 orphons, because counts were too low. The study gave a list of roughly 150 TCR beta chains associated with cytomegalovirus. Broadly in line with IMGT annotations, most TCR beta V segments showed up in productive rearrangements about 87% or about 30% of the time in an earlier analysis of several hundred of the donors. In a later analysis, 16,951 TCR beta sequences were associated with specific HLA alleles at a false discovery rate of 0.05. Most TCR sequences were observed very rarely across donors, whereas some public TCRs were present in many individuals. A few of the identified cytomegalovirus-associated TCR beta chains were confirmed in vitro to be specific for cytomegalovirus antigens. For the cohort, immune exposure information was limited to CMV serostatus. It was suggested by the authors that the approach could potentially be generalized to other disease states and immunological phenotypes. In a later genetic analysis, a missense DCLRE1C variant was associated with V-gene and J-gene trimming of TCR beta chains, and the association was replicated in an independent cohort. A later analysis found that HLA-associated TCR beta chains were more clonally expanded and had lower generation probabilities than equally common non-associated chains.

This clonotype was obtained from a woman in her 40s in good health and CMV-seropositive. The source material was PBMCs. The chain uses TRBV27 and TRBJ2-1; 10 bases in the junction line up with TRBD2. The CDR3 sequence is CASSERGGPYNEQFF. The nucleotides read TGTGCCAGCAGTGAGCGGGGGGGCCCCTACAATGAGCAGTTCTTC.